This entry lists 25 T cell receptor beta chains sequenced from one sample in a study of identical twins. TCRdb recomputed calls from the 5' RACE reads with MiXCR, one row per CDR3 protein. Of under 800,000 distinct CDR3 sequences in the sample, about 20% are singletons; the top ten hold 4% to 4.5%. These data also formed part of another study, on T cells expressing NK-cell markers.

Sample: PBMCs. These TCRs come from a woman aged 18-29 years in good health.

The V gene is TRBV6-1, the J gene TRBJ1-2; D remains unclear. This CDR3 region has 14 residues. V lost 7 bases and J 2 bases, leaving 14 bases between the germline ends. Germline V gene sequence: CDR1 MNHNS, CDR2 SASEGT. The CDR3 bases are TGTGCCAGCACCCACGGTAGGAGCAACTATGGCTACACCTTC. Translated: CASTHGRSNYGYTF.

The table lists this clonotype with a few counts. The V call is TRBV20-1, the J call TRBJ1-1, with D unclear. Germline V gene data show CDR1 as DFQATT and CDR2 as SNEGSKA (reference sequence). This CDR3 has 12 residues. Trimming pared 4 bases from V and 1 base from J, leaving 7 bases between. The chain's CDR3 is CSANYGNTEAFF. CDR3 bases: TGCAGTGCTAACTATGGGAACACTGAAGCTTTCTTT.

The chain carries TRBV10-3 and TRBJ2-1; unclear D gene. Trimming took 0 bases from V and 6 from J, leaving 3 bases between them. From germline, CDR1 is ENHRY and CDR2 SYGVKD. The CDR3 totals 12 residues. CDR3 protein: CAISESSNEQFF. CDR3 in DNA: TGTGCCATCAGTGAGTCTAGCAATGAGCAGTTCTTC.

The CDR3, as DNA: TGTGCCAGCAGTTTGCGCGGGAGGACGAACACCGGGGAGCTGTTTTTT. It translates to CASSLRGRTNTGELFF. The chain is built from TRBV12-3 or TRBV12-4 and TRBJ2-2; 8 bases are shared with TRBD2. The junction had 3 bases not matched to a gene; V was cut back by 3 bases and J by 0 bases. This CDR3 has 16 residues.

The chain is built from TRBV3-1 and TRBJ1-1, with 8 bases fitting TRBD1. V lost 7 bases and J lost 4; bases outside the gene matches: 5. The length of the CDR3 is 13 residues. Germline CDR1 and CDR2: LGHDT and YNNKEL (reference sequence). CDR3 amino acids: CASNQQGVTEAFF. CDR3 bases: TGTGCCAGCAATCAACAGGGGGTCACTGAAGCTTTCTTT.

This sequence joins TRBV29-1 and TRBJ2-7; D is possibly TRBD1 (7 bases). Germline CDR1 is SQVTM and CDR2 is ANQGSEA. The CDR3 consists of 13 residues. V lost 4 bases to trimming and J lost 7 bases, with 17 bases between them. CDR3 sequence (DNA): TGCAGCGTTGGCACAGGGGACTTCATGGAGCAGTACTTC. This sequence encodes CSVGTGDFMEQYF.

The table lists this clonotype with a few counts. The V call is TRBV7-9, the J call TRBJ2-7, with 10 bases lining up with TRBD1. Trimming removed 2 bases from V and 6 bases from J; junction bases left unmatched: 10. The CDR3 runs to 16 residues. The germline CDR1 and CDR2 sequences are SEHNR and FQNEAQ (reference sequence). CDR3 DNA: TGTGCCAGCAGCTTACCTCGGGACAGGGGTAGAGTCGAGCAGTACTTC. Translated: CASSLPRDRGRVEQYF.

This clonotype was observed a single time. This chain's CDR3 is CSASGTREQFF. In DNA, the CDR3 is TGCAGTGCTAGTGGCACCCGGGAGCAGTTCTTC. This chain connects TRBV20-1 to TRBJ2-1; D call uncertain. Germline lookup yields CDR1 DFQATT and CDR2 SNEGSKA (reference sequence). The CDR3 spans 11 residues. Trimming shortened V by 3 bases and J by 10 bases, and 10 bases separated the two germline ends.

This clonotype was detected a few times. This chain uses TRBV13 with TRBJ1-5; 11 nucleotides align to TRBD1. The V gene end was trimmed by 8 bases and the J gene end by 5 bases; junction bases not matched to a gene: 8. The CDR3 length is 15 residues. Germline V gene data show CDR1 as PRHDT and CDR2 as FYEKMQ (reference sequence). Written as DNA, the CDR3 is TGTGCCAGCCCCGAAATGGGACAGGGGGATCAGCCCCAGCATTTT. Encoded protein: CASPEMGQGDQPQHF.

This clonotype was counted a few times. The chain combines TRBV20-1 with TRBJ1-1; the D gene is possibly TRBD1 (6 bases). Germline V CDR1 and CDR2: DFQATT, SNEGSKA (reference sequence). The CDR3 sequence is 14 residues long. V lost 3 bases and J 3 bases, leaving 14 bases between the germline ends. CDR3 DNA sequence: TGCAGTGCTAGGGGTAGACAGGAGTACACTGAAGCTTTCTTT. It specifies CSARGRQEYTEAFF.

This clonotype has at least ten counts. The chain carries TRBV5-1 and TRBJ1-1; D not resolved. The CDR3 extends over 14 amino acids. V shed 2 bases and J shed 2 bases, with 10 bases lying between them. Germline values: CDR1 SGHRS, CDR2 YFSETQ. CDR3 loop: CASSFLATNTEAFF. CDR3 nucleotide sequence: TGCGCCAGCAGCTTTTTAGCCACCAACACTGAAGCTTTCTTT.

A few counts support this clonotype. The V and J genes are TRBV12-3 or TRBV12-4 and TRBJ2-1; tentatively, D is TRBD2 (6 bases). Trimming shortened V by 5 bases and J by 9 bases, and 26 bases separated the two germline ends. CDR3 length: 17 amino acids. CDR3 loop: CASSPPLGGLPPREQFF. The CDR3 nucleotides read TGTGCCAGCAGTCCCCCGTTGGGGGGATTGCCTCCCCGTGAGCAGTTCTTC.

The rearrangement links TRBV10-1 to TRBJ2-1; TRBD1 matches at 7 bases. Losses at the gene ends were 6 bases for V and 2 bases for J; bases not matched to a gene: 7. The germline gives CDR1 WNHNN, CDR2 SYGVQD (reference sequence). This CDR3 spans 15 amino acids. The CDR3 is CASSAQGEPYNEQFF. CDR3 bases: TGCGCCAGCAGCGCCCAGGGGGAGCCCTACAATGAGCAGTTCTTC.

The sample holds a few counts of this clonotype. This sequence joins TRBV20-1 and TRBJ2-3, with a possible D match to TRBD2 (5 bases). The CDR3 extends over 16 amino acids. Germline loops: CDR1 DFQATT, CDR2 SNEGSKA (reference sequence). The germline V and J ends were trimmed by 6 bases and 2 bases, with 21 bases remaining between them. CDR3 residues: CSALGRGFSLTDTQYF. The CDR3 nucleotides read TGCAGTGCCCTGGGTCGCGGGTTTTCCCTCACAGATACGCAGTATTTT.

This clonotype was counted at least ten times. V gene TRBV12-3 or TRBV12-4 combines with J gene TRBJ2-1, with D perhaps TRBD1 (6 bases). V gave up 6 bases and J gave up 7 bases, with 19 bases separating them. The CDR3 consists of 15 residues. The CDR3 DNA is TGTGCCAGCAGACTCGGGACACGCCAGTGGAATGAGCAGTTCTTC. Amino acid sequence: CASRLGTRQWNEQFF.

This chain uses TRBV4-3 with TRBJ2-5, with a tentative D call TRBD1 (5 bases). The ends were cut back, 0 bases at V and 4 bases at J, with 12 bases in the middle. CDR1 and CDR2 from the germline V gene are LGHNA and YSLEER. This CDR3 has 15 residues. The CDR3 reads CASSQDDRRGETQYF. The CDR3 nucleotides read TGCGCCAGCAGCCAAGATGACCGTAGGGGAGAGACCCAGTACTTC.

The J gene is TRBJ2-5, the V gene TRBV7-8, with D possibly matching TRBD2 (6 bases). The CDR3 consists of 15 residues. V was cut by 3 bases and J by 4 bases, with 15 bases left in between. Germline V gives CDR1 SGHVS, CDR2 FQNEAQ. The CDR3 is CASSLGGVRGETQYF. CDR3 bases: TGTGCCAGCAGCTTGGGGGGAGTGAGGGGAGAGACCCAGTACTTC.

V is TRBV12-3 or TRBV12-4 and J is TRBJ1-2; no reliable D call. The V end was cut by 1 base, the J end by 4 bases, with 7 bases between. The CDR3 is 13 amino acids. In nucleotides, the CDR3 is TGTGCCAGCAGTTTAGGGTCGATCTATGGCTACACCTTC. It specifies CASSLGSIYGYTF.

This clonotype was seen at least ten times. This sequence joins TRBV20-1 and TRBJ1-5, with unresolved D. Germline CDR1 DFQATT, CDR2 SNEGSKA (reference sequence). The CDR3 has 12 amino acids. Trimming shortened V by 6 bases and J by 3 bases, and 9 bases separated the two germline ends. DNA of the CDR3: TGCAGTGCAACACTTAACAATCAGCCCCAGCATTTT. Protein sequence: CSATLNNQPQHF.

The V call is TRBV7-9, the J call TRBJ2-7; D may be TRBD1 or TRBD2 (5 bases each). Germline V gene sequence: CDR1 SEHNR, CDR2 FQNEAQ (reference sequence). The CDR3 is 16 amino acids. The ends were cut back, 6 bases at V and 3 bases at J, with 21 bases in the middle. CDR3 region: CASSFPGLGKLYEQYF. For the CDR3, the DNA is TGTGCCAGCAGTTTCCCGGGGCTCGGGAAACTCTACGAGCAGTACTTC.

This clonotype turned up a few times. V gene TRBV29-1 combines with J gene TRBJ1-1; 7 bases map to TRBD1. CDR3 length equals 13 residues. Germline values: CDR1 SQVTM, CDR2 ANQGSEA. J gave up 4 bases and V 3 bases, and 5 bases lay outside the gene matches. This CDR3 is CSVERTGFTEAFF. The CDR3 bases are TGCAGCGTTGAGAGGACAGGCTTCACTGAAGCTTTCTTT.

This clonotype was seen at least ten times. The chain employs TRBV4-1 and TRBJ2-5; 7 bases agree with TRBD2. CDR3 length equals 15 residues. The J segment lost 2 bases and the V segment lost 1 base, leaving 4 bases of the junction unmatched. CDR1 MGHRA and CDR2 YSYEKL come from the germline V gene. CDR3 nucleotide sequence: TGCGCCAGCAGCCAAGGGGCTAGCGGACAAGAGACCCAGTACTTC. It yields the protein CASSQGASGQETQYF.

The chain joins TRBV5-5 to TRBJ2-1; D may correspond to TRBD1 or TRBD2 (5 bases each). The germline V and J ends were trimmed by 1 base and 0 bases, with 11 bases remaining between them. CDR3 size: 16 residues. Germline V CDR1 and CDR2: SGHKS, YYEKEE (reference sequence). As DNA, the CDR3 is TGTGCCAGCAGCTTGTTCGGGGACCGCTCCTACAATGAGCAGTTCTTC. Protein sequence: CASSLFGDRSYNEQFF.

A few counts support this clonotype. This rearrangement joins TRBV20-1 to TRBJ2-7; 8 nucleotides line up with TRBD2. The CDR3 runs 14 residues. J gave up 2 bases and V 1 base, and 4 bases lay outside the gene matches. Germline CDR1 DFQATT, CDR2 SNEGSKA (reference sequence). As DNA, the CDR3 is TGCAGTGCTAGAGGGGACGGGAGGGCCTACGAGCAGTACTTC. This encodes CSARGDGRAYEQYF.

This clonotype occurred many times. J is TRBJ2-3 and V is TRBV12-3 or TRBV12-4; 8 positions agree with TRBD1. Trimming removed 5 bases from V and 4 bases from J; junction bases left unmatched: 11. There are 16 residues in the CDR3. In DNA, the CDR3 is TGTGCCAGCAGTCCGGGGACAGGTCAAGTGCCAGATACGCAGTATTTT. It is translated as CASSPGTGQVPDTQYF.